Sequencing of this T cell receptor beta chain was carried out in a study of blood T cell repertoires in COVID-19. Using immunoSEQ multiplex PCR, the repertoire was profiled, and TCRdb retains in-frame clones only, with some absent. Of about 90,000 clones listed, around four fifths are singletons. CDR1 is SNHLY and CDR2 is FYNNEI in the germline V gene. The length of the CDR3 is 15 residues. The V segment lost 4 bases and the J segment 4 bases; nucleotides outside the gene matches: 8. The receptor was derived from a woman aged 65 to 85 with active or convalescent COVID-19. V and J are TRBV2 and TRBJ2-7; 9 bases agree with TRBD1. The specimen was peripheral blood. The CDR3 sequence is CASSAPGTGIYEQYF. CDR3 sequence (DNA): TGTGCCAGCAGTGCCCCCGGGACAGGGATATACGAGCAGTACTTC.